These T cell receptor beta chains were read from a single sample in a study of shared clonotypes between healthy human individuals. The table came from immunoSEQ multiplex PCR; TCRdb's copy has only in-frame clones and leaves some out. The repertoire includes some 600,000 clones, about 95% of them detected once, and around 0.1% sits in the top ten. The sequenced material came from naive CD8+ T cells sorted from blood. These receptors were collected from a woman aged 25 to 39 in good health. The CDR3 runs from the conserved cysteine through the conserved F or W. D genes are given only for firm matches. Only part of the rows carry a size: once, few, many, or a class if the clone is expanded.

J gene,clone size,D gene,V gene,CDR3 DNA,CDR3 protein
TRBJ2-3,.,.,TRBV29-1,TGCAGCTCAGCCGGACCTAGCACAGATACGCAGTATTTT,CSSAGPSTDTQYF
TRBJ2-1,once,TRBD2,TRBV7-3,TGTGCCAGCAGCTCGGTCGGGGGGAACAATGAGCAGTTCTTC,CASSSVGGNNEQFF
TRBJ2-7,once,TRBD2,TRBV7-7,TGTGCCAGCAGCTTAGAAGTTGGGCTAGCGGTCGAGCAGTACTTC,CASSLEVGLAVEQYF
TRBJ2-5,.,TRBD2,TRBV4-1,TGCGCCAGCAGCCAAGTGCTAGCGGAGCAAGAGACCCAGTACTTC,CASSQVLAEQETQYF
TRBJ2-1,.,TRBD2,TRBV27,TGTGCCAGCAGCTCGGGACTAGCGGGACTGAGCTCCTACAATGAGCAGTTCTTC,CASSSGLAGLSSYNEQFF
TRBJ2-5,.,.,TRBV28,TGTGCCAGCAGTTTTTATACTTTGGGAGAAGAGACCCAGTACTTC,CASSFYTLGEETQYF
TRBJ2-1,.,.,TRBV9,TGTGCCAGCAGCGTACGCAGGGATGAGCAGTTCTTC,CASSVRRDEQFF
TRBJ2-5,.,TRBD1,TRBV4-1,TGCGCCAGCAGCCGCCGGGACAGGGAGGAGACCCAGTACTTC,CASSRRDREETQYF
TRBJ2-5,.,.,TRBV7-8,TGTGCCAGCAGCTTATGGAAACAAGAGACCCAGTACTTC,CASSLWKQETQYF
TRBJ2-7,.,.,TRBV11-2,TGTGCCAGCGTGGGAGAGACGTCCTACGAGCAGTACTTC,CASVGETSYEQYF
TRBJ2-2,once,TRBD2,TRBV15,TGTGCCACCAGCAGGGAATGGACTAGCGGACCCAACACCGGGGAGCTGTTTTTT,CATSREWTSGPNTGELFF
TRBJ2-1,.,.,TRBV29-1,TGCAGCGTTGAGCCCACTGGAACCAATGAGCAGTTCTTC,CSVEPTGTNEQFF
TRBJ1-2,once,.,TRBV19,TGTGCCAGTAGTATGTGGGCTGGAGGCTACACCTTC,CASSMWAGGYTF
TRBJ2-5,.,.,TRBV14,TGTGCCAGCAGCCAAGATGCAGGCCACCGAGAGACCCAGTACTTC,CASSQDAGHRETQYF
TRBJ2-1,.,.,TRBV21-1,TGTGCCAGCAGCAATCCCAGGAGGCTAGCGTTCAGGCTTCATGAGCAGTTCTTC,CASSNPRRLAFRLHEQFF
TRBJ2-3,.,.,TRBV7-9,TGTGCCAGCAGCTCGTCGCTTATAGGGGGAGATACGCAGTATTTT,CASSSSLIGGDTQYF
TRBJ1-1,.,TRBD1,TRBV4-2,TGTGCCAGCAGCCAAGATCTCCCGACAGGGGAGAACACTGAAGCTTTCTTT,CASSQDLPTGENTEAFF
TRBJ2-3,.,.,TRBV27,TGTGCCAGCAGCGGAGGTGGGAGCACAGATACGCAGTATTTT,CASSGGGSTDTQYF
TRBJ2-7,.,TRBD1,TRBV19,TGTGCCAGTAGTATTCGGACAGGCCTTCCCTACGAGCAGTACTTC,CASSIRTGLPYEQYF
TRBJ2-1,.,.,TRBV27,TGTGCCAGCAGTTTAAGAGGGAATGAGCAGTTCTTC,CASSLRGNEQFF
TRBJ2-5,.,.,TRBV19,TGTGCCAGTAGTATGGATGGGGAGGAGACCCAGTACTTC,CASSMDGEETQYF
TRBJ2-3,.,.,TRBV6-1,TGTGCCAGCAATGTAGATACGCAGTATTTT,CASNVDTQYF
TRBJ2-7,.,TRBD2,TRBV13,TGTGCCAGCAGCTTAGGACTAGCGGTCGGCGAGCAGTACTTC,CASSLGLAVGEQYF
TRBJ1-5,once,.,TRBV10-3,TGTGCCATCAGTGAGCCCGACGGAAATCAGCCCCAGCATTTT,CAISEPDGNQPQHF
TRBJ2-3,once,.,TRBV4-1,TGCGCCAGCAGCCAAGAAGGGGTGAACCTTTTCACAGATACGCAGTATTTT,CASSQEGVNLFTDTQYF
TRBJ2-5,.,.,TRBV27,TGTGCCAGCAGTTTCCAGGGGCGAGAGACCCAGTACTTC,CASSFQGRETQYF
TRBJ1-5,.,TRBD1,TRBV30,TGTGCCTGTGGGACAGCCTCTAATCAGCCCCAGCATTTT,CACGTASNQPQHF
TRBJ1-5,.,.,TRBV28,TGTGCCAGCAGTTTATCTACCCGGCATCAGCCCCAGCATTTT,CASSLSTRHQPQHF
TRBJ2-2,.,.,TRBV7-9,TGTGCCAGCAGCTTACCCCCTTACCAGGTCACCGGGGAGCTGTTTTTT,CASSLPPYQVTGELFF
TRBJ1-5,.,TRBD1,TRBV28,TGTGCCAGTTACAGGGGGGGGTATCAGCCCCAGCATTTT,CASYRGGYQPQHF
TRBJ2-7,.,TRBD1,TRBV28,TGTGCCAGCAGTCGAGGACAGGCCTACGAGCAGTACTTC,CASSRGQAYEQYF
TRBJ2-3,.,TRBD2,TRBV28,TGTGCCAGCAGTTTATTCGGGGAGGGACGCACAGATACGCAGTATTTT,CASSLFGEGRTDTQYF
TRBJ2-1,.,.,TRBV7-8,TGTGCCAGCAGCTTAGCTCGGCAGGGGTGGGGGAATGAGCAGTTCTTC,CASSLARQGWGNEQFF
TRBJ2-1,.,.,TRBV15,TGTGCCACCAGCAGAGACTTGGGGAGCTCCTACAATGAGCAGTTCTTC,CATSRDLGSSYNEQFF
TRBJ2-3,.,TRBD1,TRBV6-1,TGTGCCAGCAGTGATAGACAGGGTTTGGCAGATACGCAGTATTTT,CASSDRQGLADTQYF
TRBJ1-2,.,.,TRBV29-1,TGCAGCGTTGAACTCTCGGGTGTCGGTGGCTACACCTTC,CSVELSGVGGYTF
TRBJ2-7,.,TRBD1,TRBV5-6,TGTGCCAGCAGCTTGGCCTGGGACAGGGTATACGAGCAGTACTTC,CASSLAWDRVYEQYF
TRBJ2-1,.,.,TRBV20-1,TGCAGTGCTAGACGAGCTTATGAGCAGTTCTTC,CSARRAYEQFF
TRBJ1-2,.,.,TRBV27,TGTGCCAGCAGCCCAACGGCCGTAACCCTTGGCTACACCTTC,CASSPTAVTLGYTF
TRBJ2-7,.,.,TRBV29-1,TGCAGCGTTGATTTTGGGTACGAGCAGTACTTC,CSVDFGYEQYF
TRBJ2-2,.,.,TRBV6-5,TGTGCCAGCGGGAACAGCAGGTTCACCGGGGAGCTGTTTTTT,CASGNSRFTGELFF
TRBJ2-2,.,.,TRBV11-3,TGTGCCAGCAGCTCGAAGGGTGGGGGCCTCAACAGGGACATAGCCGGGGAGCTGTTTTTT,CASSSKGGGLNRDIAGELFF